The 29 T cell receptor beta chains reported below all come from one sample, sequenced in a study of T cells in Graves' hyperthyroidism and ophthalmopathy. There were TCR beta CDR3 regions amplified from RNA transcripts. The HTBI set primed first-round TCR CDR3 RT-PCR. In TCRdb, the multiplex PCR reads were re-called with MiXCR into one record per CDR3 protein. This table has a few hundred thousand distinct CDR3 sequences, less than 25% appearing once. Sequencing input: blood. Receptors were obtained from a man between 18 and 29 years old with Graves' hyperthyroidism.

This clonotype came up many times. V usage is TRBV19 and J usage is TRBJ1-2; 7 positions agree with TRBD1. The CDR3 is 15 amino acids. Germline lookup yields CDR1 LNHDA and CDR2 SQIVND (reference sequence). J was trimmed by 6 bases and V by 3 bases; bases with no gene match: 10. CDR3 protein: CASSMIGDSVNGYTF. CDR3 nucleotide sequence: TGTGCCAGTAGTATGATCGGGGACAGCGTCAATGGCTACACCTTC.

This clonotype was recorded many times. The CDR3 reads CASSSLRTAETQYF. In DNA, the CDR3 is TGTGCCAGCAGCTCGCTAAGGACAGCAGAGACCCAGTACTTC. The chain employs TRBV7-2 and TRBJ2-5, with D possibly being TRBD1 (6 bases). Germline CDR1 and CDR2: SGHTA and FQGNSA. The V gene lost 4 bases and the J gene lost 4 bases, with 13 bases spanning the gap. This CDR3 comprises 14 residues.

The sample holds many counts of this clonotype. The chain employs TRBV2 and TRBJ2-5; the D is unclear. The CDR3 runs 16 residues. Between the trimmed V and J ends, which lost 2 bases and 1 base, there was a span of 14 bases. Germline assignment: CDR1 SNHLY and CDR2 FYNNEI. The CDR3 loop is CASSEMRTAAQETQYF. CDR3 bases: TGTGCCAGCAGTGAAATGAGGACGGCAGCCCAAGAGACCCAGTACTTC. Full variable domain (missing parts from reference TRBV2 and TRBJ2-5): EPEVTQTPSHQVTQMGQEVILRCVPISNHLYFYWYRQILGQKVEFLVSFYNNEISEKSEIFDDQFSVERPDGSNFTLKIRSTKLEDSAMYFCASSEMRTAAQETQYFGPGTRLLVL.

This clonotype was seen repeatedly, ten times or more. The chain couples TRBV12-3 or TRBV12-4 to TRBJ1-1; no clear D gene. V was trimmed by 4 bases and J by 7 bases, leaving 7 bases between them. The CDR3 consists of 11 residues. The CDR3 DNA reads as TGTGCCAGCAGTTCGACACGTGAAGCTTTCTTT. Translation: CASSSTREAFF.

Many counts were recorded for this clonotype. V gene TRBV28 combines with J gene TRBJ2-2, with 8 bases fitting TRBD1. With V trimmed by 6 bases and J by 3 bases, 9 bases remained unmatched. The CDR3 spans 16 residues. Per germline, CDR1 MDHEN and CDR2 SYDVKM. CDR3 loop: CASRQGQDADTGELFF. Written as DNA, the CDR3 is TGTGCCAGCAGGCAGGGACAGGACGCCGACACCGGGGAGCTGTTTTTT.

Ten or more counts support this clonotype. The V gene is TRBV20-1, the J gene TRBJ1-1; unclear D gene. The CDR3 length is 13 residues. Per germline, CDR1 DFQATT and CDR2 SNEGSKA (reference sequence). V lost 5 bases, J lost 1 base, and 11 bases lay in between. The CDR3: CSAPGIQNTEAFF. CDR3 sequence (DNA): TGCAGTGCTCCCGGGATTCAGAACACTGAAGCTTTCTTT.

This clonotype was counted many times. DNA for the CDR3: TGTGCCAGCAGCTTTAACCAGCGGGGGAGGGAGACCCAGTACTTC. It codes for CASSFNQRGRETQYF. The chain carries TRBV7-9 and TRBJ2-5; 8 bases map to TRBD2. The CDR3 spans 15 residues. The V gene end was trimmed by 3 bases and the J gene end by 5 bases; junction bases not matched to a gene: 8. Germline V gene sequence: CDR1 SEHNR, CDR2 FQNEAQ (reference sequence).

The table lists this clonotype with many counts. The rearrangement uses TRBV12-3 or TRBV12-4 and TRBJ2-7; either TRBD1 or TRBD2 may fit D (6 bases each). This CDR3 spans 14 amino acids. V lost 10 bases, J lost 2 bases, and 18 bases lay in between. The CDR3 DNA follows: TGTGCCACCTCACAGGGACTGAGCCCCTACGAGCAGTACTTC. Amino acids: CATSQGLSPYEQYF.

The chain couples TRBV12-5 to TRBJ1-5; D unclear. Germline assignment: CDR1 LGHNT and CDR2 FRNRAP. This CDR3 is 13 amino acids long. The V and J ends lost 2 bases and 2 bases respectively, with 4 bases between them. Here the CDR3 reads CASGLPGNQPQHF. CDR3 bases: TGTGCTAGTGGTTTGCCCGGCAATCAGCCCCAGCATTTT.

Ten or more counts support this clonotype. J is TRBJ2-5 and V is TRBV6-2 or TRBV6-3; the D call may be TRBD1 or TRBD2 (5 bases each). The CDR3 length is 13 residues. The germline V gene has CDR1 MNHEY and CDR2 SVGEGT. Between the trimmed V and J ends, which lost 7 bases and 5 bases, there was a span of 14 bases. The CDR3 DNA reads as TGTGCCAGCACCCCGAGGGGAGACGAGACCCAGTACTTC. Protein sequence: CASTPRGDETQYF.

This clonotype was picked up one time. The V and J genes are TRBV12-3 or TRBV12-4 and TRBJ1-1, with D hard to call. The germline V and J ends were trimmed by 3 bases and 1 base, with 12 bases remaining between them. This CDR3 contains 15 residues. CDR3 sequence: CASSFRGSTNTEAFF. The DNA for the CDR3 is TGTGCCAGCAGTTTCCGGGGAAGCACGAACACTGAAGCTTTCTTT.

This clonotype was seen many times. The V gene is TRBV19, the J gene TRBJ2-2; 7 bases are a match to TRBD2. Germline values: CDR1 LNHDA, CDR2 SQIVND (reference sequence). The CDR3 totals 14 residues. V was clipped by 3 bases and J by 4 bases; unmatched bases: 2. The CDR3 DNA reads as TGTGCCAGTAGTATTCCTAGCGGCACCGGGGAGCTGTTTTTT. This gives the protein CASSIPSGTGELFF.

The gene calls are TRBV30 and TRBJ1-2, with D perhaps TRBD1 (5 bases). V lost 8 bases and J 8 bases, leaving 12 bases between the germline ends. From germline, CDR1 is GTSNPN and CDR2 SVGIG (reference sequence). CDR3 length: 10 residues. CDR3 protein: CAGGGHGYTF. CDR3 sequence (DNA): TGTGCCGGGGGAGGCCACGGCTACACCTTC.

The J gene is TRBJ2-5, the V gene TRBV6-5; 7 bases are shared with TRBD2. Germline loops: CDR1 MNHEY, CDR2 SVGAGI. The CDR3 is 16 residues long. V was clipped by 2 bases and J by 0 bases; unmatched bases: 6. CDR3 sequence: CASSYGAGPDQETQYF. CDR3 DNA sequence: TGTGCCAGCAGTTACGGAGCGGGGCCCGACCAAGAGACCCAGTACTTC.

There are many counts of this clonotype. V gene TRBV3-1 combines with J gene TRBJ1-1, with D hard to call. Germline CDR1 is LGHDT and CDR2 is YNNKEL (reference sequence). This CDR3 has 12 amino acids. V gave up 11 bases and J gave up 4 bases, with 14 bases separating them. DNA for the CDR3: TGTGCCGCCTCGGGCGACGCCACTGAAGCTTTCTTT. Its translation: CAASGDATEAFF.

On this clonotype: A read error may explain this, as a much larger clone is one base away. The CDR3 DNA reads as TGTGCCTGCAGCTTCTTGACGTCTGGAAACACCATATATTTT. Translation gives CACSFLTSGNTIYF. The chain combines TRBV7-9 with TRBJ1-3; D remains unclear. CDR1 is SEHNR and CDR2 is FQNEAQ in the germline V gene (reference sequence). CDR3 length equals 14 residues.

Worth noting for this clonotype: This is likely a read error, given that the CDR3 carries no conserved phenylalanine or tryptophan at its end. The limits of the CDR3 on the DNA are not certain, so only TCRdb's listed CDR3 is given. The V and J genes are TRBV12-3 or TRBV12-4 and TRBJ1-5; TRBD1 reflects the table's D call only, with no check against the DNA. The CDR3 region is 12 residues in length, termini included. CDR3 sequence: CASSRTGQPQRV.

The chain combines TRBV27 with TRBJ1-5; weak D call: TRBD1 (5 bases). V shed 0 bases and J shed 5 bases, with 14 bases lying between them. The CDR3 contains 16 residues. CDR1 MNHEY and CDR2 SMNVEV come from the germline V gene (reference sequence). CDR3 in amino acids: CASSLSGQGWDQPQHF. In DNA form, the CDR3 reads TGTGCCAGCAGTTTATCGGGGCAGGGTTGGGATCAGCCCCAGCATTTT.

The chain couples TRBV7-1 to TRBJ2-3, with 14 bases aligning to TRBD2. TRBV7-1 belongs to the ORF category, with a function that is uncertain. V gave up 3 bases and J gave up 0 bases; unmatched junction bases: 8. The CDR3 totals 19 residues. This CDR3 is CASSSRGGTSGGSTDTQYF. The CDR3, as DNA: TGTGCCAGCAGCTCCCGAGGGGGGACTAGCGGGGGTAGCACAGATACGCAGTATTTT.

This clonotype was found many times. This chain connects TRBV13 to TRBJ1-2; 7 nucleotides match TRBD1. V dropped 5 bases and J dropped 8; count of bases not matched to a gene: 11. Germline lookup yields CDR1 PRHDT and CDR2 FYEKMQ (reference sequence). The CDR3 is made up of 14 amino acids. The CDR3 DNA sequence: TGTGCCAGCAGCCTTACCGACAGGGAAGGGGGCTACACCTTC. Translation: CASSLTDREGGYTF.

This clonotype was found many times. The gene calls are TRBV4-1 and TRBJ1-2, with 7 bases identical to TRBD1. Germline lookup yields CDR1 MGHRA and CDR2 YSYEKL. This CDR3 region has 14 residues. The V segment lost 4 bases and the J segment 4 bases; nucleotides outside the gene matches: 6. The CDR3 DNA follows: TGCGCCAGCAGCCCAGACAGGGCTAGCTATGGCTACACCTTC. This gives the protein CASSPDRASYGYTF.

In its sample, this clonotype was seen many times. V and J are TRBV28 and TRBJ1-3; D might be TRBD1 (6 bases). The CDR3 extends over 15 amino acids. Germline CDR1 and CDR2: MDHEN and SYDVKM. The V gene lost 6 bases and the J gene lost 4 bases, with 16 bases spanning the gap. The CDR3 nucleotides are TGTGCCAGCAGCCTCGATACAGGGCCAGGAAACACCATATATTTT. This sequence encodes CASSLDTGPGNTIYF. The full variable domain, its missing parts supplied by reference TRBV28 and TRBJ1-3, is DVKVTQSSRYLVKRTGEKVFLECVQDMDHENMFWYRQDPGLGLRLIYFSYDVKMKEKGDIPEGYSVSREKKERFSLILESASTNQTSMYLCASSLDTGPGNTIYFGEGSWLTVV.

The table lists this clonotype with many counts. The V gene is TRBV20-1, the J gene TRBJ1-5; 7 bases align to TRBD1. V was pared by 6 bases and J by 0 bases, with 8 bases of the junction left unmatched. The CDR3 has 15 residues. The germline CDR1 and CDR2 sequences are DFQATT and SNEGSKA (reference sequence). This CDR3 reads CSAYDRVDSNQPQHF. Written as DNA, the CDR3 is TGCAGTGCCTATGACAGGGTCGATAGCAATCAGCCCCAGCATTTT.

There are many counts of this clonotype. The chain is built from TRBV27 and TRBJ2-2; D perhaps matches TRBD1 (6 bases). CDR3 length equals 18 residues. With 4 bases removed from V and 1 base from J, the gap between germline ends came to 19 bases. Germline assignment: CDR1 MNHEY and CDR2 SMNVEV (reference sequence). The CDR3 is CASSSTWDTRKNTGELFF. In DNA form, the CDR3 reads TGTGCCAGCAGTTCCACATGGGACACCCGAAAGAACACCGGGGAGCTGTTTTTT.

This clonotype came up many times. This rearrangement joins TRBV7-9 to TRBJ1-3; D call uncertain. This CDR3 is built from 14 residues. Trimming pared 5 bases from V and 0 bases from J, leaving 8 bases between. The germline V gene encodes CDR1 SEHNR and CDR2 FQNEAQ (reference sequence). The CDR3 spells CASSTQNSGNTIYF. As DNA, the CDR3 is TGTGCCAGCAGCACCCAGAACTCTGGAAACACCATATATTTT.

At least ten counts were recorded for this clonotype. V and J are TRBV5-1 and TRBJ1-1; 9 positions match TRBD1. Germline V lookup: CDR1 SGHRS, CDR2 YFSETQ. The CDR3 is 16 amino acids. J gave up 5 bases and V 10 bases, and 18 bases lay outside the gene matches. The CDR3 spells CACQGPAGQGRTEAFF. CDR3 nucleotide sequence: TGCGCCTGCCAGGGTCCCGCGGGACAGGGAAGGACTGAAGCTTTCTTT.

The table lists this clonotype with a few counts. The rearrangement uses TRBV12-3 or TRBV12-4 and TRBJ1-1; TRBD1 matches 8 bases. The CDR3 runs to 13 residues. V dropped 6 bases and J dropped 5; count of bases not matched to a gene: 5. DNA of the CDR3: TGTGCCAGCAGAGCCAGGGGGCTGACTGAAGCTTTCTTT. Amino acid sequence: CASRARGLTEAFF.

The table lists this clonotype with many counts. This chain joins TRBV12-3 or TRBV12-4 and TRBJ1-2, with D maybe TRBD1 (6 bases). The CDR3 covers 15 residues. Trimming took off 1 base at V and 4 bases at J, with 13 bases between the two ends. The CDR3 DNA is TGTGCCAGCAGTTTAGGCGGGGGCACCAGCTATGGCTACACCTTC. Translating gives CASSLGGGTSYGYTF.

This clonotype occurred a few times. This rearrangement joins TRBV30 to TRBJ1-5; D is possibly TRBD1 (5 bases). Per the germline V gene, CDR1 is GTSNPN and CDR2 is SVGIG (reference sequence). V was clipped by 3 bases and J by 2 bases, with 11 bases between them. The CDR3 covers 14 residues. CDR3 region: CAWRRPGGNQPQHF. The CDR3 DNA is TGTGCCTGGAGGCGCCCGGGGGGCAATCAGCCCCAGCATTTT.